The sequence of this T cell receptor (beta chain) was determined in a study of T-cell memory formation after mild COVID-19. Study details: The two donors had largely donor-specific TCR clusters.

Germline loops: CDR1 MNHNS, CDR2 SASEGT. The CDR3 is 15 residues long. The germline V and J ends were trimmed by 4 bases and 0 bases, with 12 bases remaining between them. This clonotype has more than one count but fewer than ten. The antigen is undetermined. One entry per CDR3 protein, called by TCRdb with MiXCR from the 5' RACE reads. The data show roughly 610,000 distinct CDR3 sequences, 17% seen once. General study points: Clones contracting over day 15 to 85 were CD4/CD8 balanced, with later expanders leaning CD4+.

The J gene is TRBJ1-1, the V gene TRBV6-1; D is unclear. The receptor's source is an adult woman who had mild COVID-19 (a few samples of this study predate the infection). Cell type and time point are not known. The sequencing input was PBMCs or a T cell subset sorted from them (not recorded which). The chain's CDR3 is CASSAEHAMNTEAFF. CDR3 sequence (DNA): TGTGCCAGCAGTGCGGAACACGCAATGAACACTGAAGCTTTCTTT.